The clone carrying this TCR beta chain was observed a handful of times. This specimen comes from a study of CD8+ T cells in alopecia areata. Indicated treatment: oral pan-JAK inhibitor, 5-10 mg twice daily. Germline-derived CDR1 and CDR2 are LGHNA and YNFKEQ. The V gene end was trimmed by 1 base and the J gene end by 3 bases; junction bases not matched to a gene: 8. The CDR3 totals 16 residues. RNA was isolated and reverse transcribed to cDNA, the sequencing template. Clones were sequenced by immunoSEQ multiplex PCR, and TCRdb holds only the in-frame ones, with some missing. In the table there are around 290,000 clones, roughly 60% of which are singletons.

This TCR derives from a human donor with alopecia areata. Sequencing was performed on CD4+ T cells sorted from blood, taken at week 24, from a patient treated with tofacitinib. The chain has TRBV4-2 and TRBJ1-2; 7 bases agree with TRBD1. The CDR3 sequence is CASSQGDRDRDYGYTF. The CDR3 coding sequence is TGTGCCAGCAGCCAAGGGGACCGGGACAGAGACTATGGCTACACCTTC.